The 32 T cell receptor beta chains in this list originate from one sample, sequenced in a study of T cells in localized non-small cell lung cancer. Clones were sequenced by immunoSEQ multiplex PCR, and TCRdb holds only the in-frame ones, with some missing. The sample yields about 83,000 clones, 80% seen once. The sample here was peripheral blood, taken before any cancer treatment. The receptors derive from a female donor older than 55 with stage I lung adenocarcinoma.

The genes are TRBV5-8 and TRBJ2-5; D gene uncertain. V lost 4 bases, J lost 5 bases, and 18 bases lay in between. The germline V gene encodes CDR1 SGHTS and CDR2 YDEGEE. The CDR3 has 15 amino acids. The DNA of the CDR3 is TGTGCCAGCAGCGTGCTGACTGTACTCAGGGAGACCCAGTACTTC. Its protein is CASSVLTVLRETQYF.

V and J are TRBV9 and TRBJ1-2; TRBD1 matches at 9 bases. CDR3 length equals 16 residues. The germline V gene has CDR1 SGDLS and CDR2 YYNGEE. Losses at the gene ends were 4 bases for V and 4 bases for J; bases not matched to a gene: 11. The CDR3 loop is CASSLGQGGGGYGYTF. CDR3 sequence (DNA): TGTGCCAGCAGCTTGGGACAGGGCGGAGGGGGCTATGGCTACACCTTC.

This clone has ten or more counts. CDR3 sequence reads: CASSGDRLYEQYF. The CDR3 DNA reads TGTGCCAGCAGTGGGGACAGGCTGTACGAGCAGTACTTC. V gene TRBV2 combines with J gene TRBJ2-7; 8 nucleotides line up with TRBD1. The junction had 3 bases not matched to a gene; V was cut back by 4 bases and J by 4 bases. Germline loops: CDR1 SNHLY, CDR2 FYNNEI. This CDR3 is built from 13 residues.

The V and J genes are TRBV30 and TRBJ1-1; TRBD1 aligns across 7 bases. Germline trimming cut 3 bases from V and 0 bases from J; bases unmatched to any gene: 4. The germline V gene has CDR1 GTSNPN and CDR2 SVGIG (reference sequence). This CDR3 spans 14 amino acids. The CDR3 coding sequence is TGTGCCTGGAGGCGAGGGACAGTGAACACTGAAGCTTTCTTT. It codes for CAWRRGTVNTEAFF.

The rearrangement joins TRBV4-1 to TRBJ1-1; D possibly corresponds to TRBD1 (5 bases). Trimming removed 4 bases from V and 1 base from J, with 13 bases in between. CDR1 is MGHRA and CDR2 is YSYEKL in the germline V gene. CDR3 size: 15 residues. The CDR3 nucleotides are TGCGCCAGCAGCCCACCTAAAACAGGGAACACTGAAGCTTTCTTT. Its protein is CASSPPKTGNTEAFF.

The J gene is TRBJ1-1, the V gene TRBV19; D not resolved. The V gene lost 5 bases and the J gene lost 4 bases, with 11 bases spanning the gap. CDR1 LNHDA and CDR2 SQIVND come from the germline V gene (reference sequence). This CDR3 region has 13 residues. The CDR3 sequence is CASSEDLGTEAFF. CDR3 coding DNA: TGTGCCAGTAGTGAGGATTTGGGCACTGAAGCTTTCTTT. Using reference TRBV19 and TRBJ1-1 for the parts outside the CDR3, the full variable domain is DGGITQSPKYLFRKEGQNVTLSCEQNLNHDAMYWYRQDPGQGLRLIYYSQIVNDFQKGDIAEGYSVSREKKESFPLTVTSAQKNPTAFYLCASSEDLGTEAFFGQGTRLTVV.

For this clone: The same CDR3 can be traced to other DNA sequences in this sample. This sequence joins TRBV19 and TRBJ1-2; possible D gene TRBD1, 5 bases. Germline V gene sequence: CDR1 LNHDA, CDR2 SQIVND (reference sequence). The CDR3 has 12 residues. Trimming shortened V by 5 bases and J by 4 bases, and 8 bases separated the two germline ends. CDR3 coding DNA: TGTGCCAGTAGTGAGACAGCCTATGGCTACACCTTC. It translates to CASSETAYGYTF.

The chain recombines TRBV2 with TRBJ2-5; 8 bases align to TRBD2. CDR1 and CDR2 (germline): SNHLY, FYNNEI. V lost 5 bases and J lost 2; bases outside the gene matches: 4. The CDR3 consists of 14 residues. DNA of the CDR3: TGTGCCAGCAGTTCGGCGGGAGGTCAAGAGACCCAGTACTTC. It encodes CASSSAGGQETQYF.

V is TRBV5-1 and J is TRBJ1-2; 7 nucleotides agree with TRBD1. Germline loops: CDR1 SGHRS, CDR2 YFSETQ. With 5 bases clipped from V and 2 bases from J, the junction kept 9 bases outside the gene matches. CDR3 length equals 15 residues. CDR3 DNA sequence: TGCGCCAGCAGTTCTACGACAGGGCAGAACTATGGCTACACCTTC. This codes for CASSSTTGQNYGYTF. Looking up the rest from reference TRBV5-1 and TRBJ1-2 gives the full variable domain: KAGVTQTPRYLIKTRGQQVTLSCSPISGHRSVSWYQQTPGQGLQFLFEYFSETQRNKGNFPGRFSGRQFSNSRSEMNVSTLELGDSALYLCASSSTTGQNYGYTFGSGTRLTVV.

V gene TRBV21-1 combines with J gene TRBJ1-2. TRBV21-1 is flagged as a pseudogene. This CDR3 region has 16 residues. CDR3 region: CASSSGAGAPNYGYTF. The CDR3 DNA is TGTGCCAGCAGCAGCGGGGCGGGGGCTCCTAACTATGGCTACACCTTC.

The rearrangement joins TRBV7-6 to TRBJ2-5; D uncertain. The CDR3 runs 14 residues. Trimming cost V 2 bases and J 4 bases, with 11 bases left between them. From germline, CDR1 is SGHVS and CDR2 FNYEAQ. The DNA of the CDR3 is TGTGCCAGCAGCTTATGGCAGGATGGAGAGACCCAGTACTTC. It encodes CASSLWQDGETQYF.

The chain combines TRBV19 with TRBJ1-5; D unclear. Deletions cut 3 bases from V and 4 bases from J, with 7 bases between. The CDR3 consists of 13 residues. From germline, CDR1 is LNHDA and CDR2 SQIVND (reference sequence). CDR3 DNA sequence: TGTGCCAGTAGTATCCTGGGGAATCAGCCCCAGCATTTT. This translates into CASSILGNQPQHF.

In this sample, this clone turned up a few times. The chain combines TRBV5-6 with TRBJ2-7, with D possibly being TRBD2 (7 bases). The CDR3 has 14 residues. V lost 4 bases, J lost 3 bases, and 14 bases lay in between. Germline V CDR1 and CDR2: SGHDT, YYEEEE. The CDR3 DNA reads TGTGCCAGCAGCATGCCGAGGGGGGGCTACGAGCAGTACTTC. Translation gives CASSMPRGGYEQYF.

This chain links TRBV19 with TRBJ1-2; TRBD1 matches 7 bases. Germline values: CDR1 LNHDA, CDR2 SQIVND (reference sequence). V lost 6 bases, J lost 2 bases, and 6 bases stayed unmatched. This CDR3 region has 14 residues. The CDR3 nucleotides are TGTGCCAGTAGCTCGACAGGGACCAACTATGGCTACACCTTC. Protein sequence: CASSSTGTNYGYTF.

The gene calls are TRBV27 and TRBJ2-3; TRBD2 matches at 12 bases. Trimming removed 5 bases from V and 1 base from J; junction bases left unmatched: 10. The CDR3 has 18 amino acids. The germline gives CDR1 MNHEY, CDR2 SMNVEV (reference sequence). The CDR3 DNA sequence: TGTGCCAGCAGTGCAAAACCACTAGCGGGAGGACGCACAGATACGCAGTATTTT. Its translation is CASSAKPLAGGRTDTQYF.

The chain couples TRBV5-1 to TRBJ1-1; no reliable D call. The ends were cut back, 5 bases at V and 1 base at J, with 12 bases in the middle. The CDR3 consists of 14 residues. Germline lookup yields CDR1 SGHRS and CDR2 YFSETQ. The DNA for the CDR3 is TGCGCCAGCAGGGATAGGACTGGGAACACTGAAGCTTTCTTT. Its translation: CASRDRTGNTEAFF.

V is TRBV6-6 and J is TRBJ2-5; perhaps TRBD1 as D (5 bases). Germline assignment: CDR1 MNHNY and CDR2 SVGAGI (reference sequence). The CDR3 loop spans 15 amino acids. The ends were cut back, 5 bases at V and 1 base at J, with 14 bases in the middle. The CDR3 loop is CASSHRSGIQETQYF. The DNA of the CDR3 is TGTGCCAGCAGTCACAGATCAGGGATCCAAGAGACCCAGTACTTC.

This clone was observed a handful of times. The chain is built from TRBV28 and TRBJ2-1; 14 positions agree with TRBD2. Germline lookup yields CDR1 MDHEN and CDR2 SYDVKM. The CDR3 covers 17 residues. The ends lost 5 bases at V and 5 bases at J; junction bases unmatched: 8. CDR3 sequence reads: CASSPSGTSGRHNEQFF. CDR3 nucleotides: TGTGCCAGCAGTCCCAGCGGGACTAGCGGGAGACACAATGAGCAGTTCTTC. Variable domain in full (rest from reference TRBV28 and TRBJ2-1): DVKVTQSSRYLVKRTGEKVFLECVQDMDHENMFWYRQDPGLGLRLIYFSYDVKMKEKGDIPEGYSVSREKKERFSLILESASTNQTSMYLCASSPSGTSGRHNEQFFGPGTRLTVL.

The gene calls are TRBV13 and TRBJ1-2; the D is unclear. V lost 0 bases and J 4 bases, leaving 18 bases between the germline ends. The CDR3 contains 17 residues. Per the germline V gene, CDR1 is PRHDT and CDR2 is FYEKMQ (reference sequence). CDR3 sequence: CASSLGGRALTLYGYTF. The CDR3 DNA reads as TGTGCCAGCAGCTTAGGTGGGAGGGCATTAACACTCTATGGCTACACCTTC.

There are a few counts of this clone. V usage is TRBV6-6 and J usage is TRBJ1-2; no reliable D call. CDR1 MNHNY and CDR2 SVGAGI come from the germline V gene (reference sequence). This CDR3 has 15 residues. The germline V and J ends were trimmed by 2 bases and 8 bases, with 18 bases remaining between them. CDR3 sequence reads: CASSYTDGQREGYTF. As DNA, the CDR3 is TGTGCCAGCAGTTACACGGATGGGCAACGCGAGGGCTACACCTTC.

This clone was observed a single time. V and J are TRBV7-2 and TRBJ2-2; D unresolved. The CDR3 sequence is 14 residues long. V dropped 5 bases and J dropped 4 bases, with 11 bases sitting between them. Germline CDR1 reads SGHTA; CDR2 reads FQGNSA. The CDR3 sequence: CASSTWTGTGELFF. Written as DNA, the CDR3 is TGTGCCAGCAGCACTTGGACGGGCACCGGGGAGCTGTTTTTT.

J is TRBJ1-1 and V is TRBV18, with no clear D. The germline CDR1 and CDR2 sequences are KGHSH and LQKENI. The CDR3 consists of 15 residues. Trimming left V 8 bases short and J 1 base short, with 17 bases between. The CDR3 DNA reads TGTGCCAGCACATCGTCTGGGAGTGCGAACACTGAAGCTTTCTTT. Translated, it gives CASTSSGSANTEAFF.

The chain joins TRBV28 to TRBJ1-4, with 8 bases that match TRBD1. The CDR3 is made up of 14 amino acids. The germline gives CDR1 MDHEN, CDR2 SYDVKM. V was pared by 5 bases and J by 7 bases, with 6 bases of the junction left unmatched. CDR3 in amino acids: CASSQTGEREKLFF. In DNA, the CDR3 is TGTGCCAGCAGTCAGACAGGGGAGCGTGAAAAACTGTTTTTT.

The rearrangement links TRBV5-1 to TRBJ1-4; D perhaps matches TRBD1 (6 bases). The CDR3 extends over 13 amino acids. Germline V gene data show CDR1 as SGHRS and CDR2 as YFSETQ. V dropped 3 bases and J dropped 8 bases, with 11 bases sitting between them. CDR3: CASSSGVGEKLFF. The CDR3 DNA sequence: TGCGCCAGCAGCTCAGGGGTTGGGGAAAAACTGTTTTTT. The entire variable domain, with the rest obtained from reference TRBV5-1 and TRBJ1-4, is as follows: KAGVTQTPRYLIKTRGQQVTLSCSPISGHRSVSWYQQTPGQGLQFLFEYFSETQRNKGNFPGRFSGRQFSNSRSEMNVSTLELGDSALYLCASSSGVGEKLFFGSGTQLSVL.

On this clone: Other DNA sequences in this sample translate to the same CDR3. The V and J genes are TRBV5-1 and TRBJ2-5, with D possibly TRBD2 on 6 matching bases. V was shortened by 0 bases and J by 1 base, with 7 bases between the two germline ends. There are 14 residues in the CDR3. The germline CDR1 and CDR2 sequences are SGHRS and YFSETQ. CDR3 nucleotide sequence: TGCGCCAGCAGCTTGGGCGGGGTCCAAGAGACCCAGTACTTC. Its translation is CASSLGGVQETQYF.

This clone was seen once. The chain recombines TRBV5-1 with TRBJ2-5; either TRBD1 or TRBD2 may supply D (5 bases each). This CDR3 comprises 14 residues. Deletions cut 2 bases from V and 4 bases from J, with 12 bases between. Per the germline V gene, CDR1 is SGHRS and CDR2 is YFSETQ. CDR3 sequence: CASSFEGMVETQYF. CDR3 sequence (DNA): TGCGCCAGCAGCTTCGAGGGGATGGTAGAGACCCAGTACTTC.

V is TRBV19 and J is TRBJ2-5; D possibly corresponds to TRBD2 (5 bases). Germline V lookup: CDR1 LNHDA, CDR2 SQIVND (reference sequence). Between the trimmed V and J ends, which lost 8 bases and 3 bases, there was a span of 13 bases. CDR3 length: 13 amino acids. CDR3 residues: CASEGPTKETQYF. CDR3 nucleotides: TGTGCCAGTGAGGGCCCCACCAAAGAGACCCAGTACTTC.

The chain combines TRBV7-3 with TRBJ2-1; 12 bases align to TRBD2. Germline lookup yields CDR1 SGHTA and CDR2 FQGTGA. The J segment lost 10 bases and the V segment lost 5 bases, leaving 9 bases of the junction unmatched. The CDR3 extends over 15 amino acids. The CDR3 DNA follows: TGTGCCAGCAGCCCCGGGGCTGGACTAGCGGGGGAGCAGTTCTTC. This encodes CASSPGAGLAGEQFF. Based on the CDR3 plus reference TRBV7-3 and TRBJ2-1, the full variable domain is GAGVSQTPSNKVTEKGKYVELRCDPISGHTALYWYRQSLGQGPEFLIYFQGTGAADDSGLPNDRFFAVRPEGSVSTLKIQRTERGDSAVYLCASSPGAGLAGEQFFGPGTRLTVL.

The CDR3 reads CASSSHPTGGKNNEQFF. Written as DNA, the CDR3 is TGTGCCAGCAGCTCACACCCTACAGGGGGAAAAAACAATGAGCAGTTCTTC. The chain joins TRBV7-9 to TRBJ2-1; 8 bases align to TRBD1. Trimming removed 4 bases from V and 5 bases from J; junction bases left unmatched: 13. The CDR3 is 17 amino acids. CDR1 is SEHNR and CDR2 is FQNEAQ in the germline V gene (reference sequence).

This sequence joins TRBV16 and TRBJ1-3; no clear D gene. This CDR3 contains 14 residues. The V gene's germline CDR1 is KGHSY and CDR2 FQNENV. Trimming removed 4 bases at V and 4 bases at J, with 11 bases between. In nucleotides, the CDR3 is TGTGCCAGCAGCCCCGACGCCCCAGGAAACACCATATATTTT. This gives the protein CASSPDAPGNTIYF. The full variable domain, rest sourced from reference TRBV16 and TRBJ1-3, is GEEVAQTPKHLVRGEGQKAKLYCAPIKGHSYVFWYQQVLKNEFKFLISFQNENVFDETGMPKERFSAKCLPNSPCSLEIQATKLEDSAVYFCASSPDAPGNTIYFGEGSWLTVV.

V usage is TRBV5-1 and J usage is TRBJ1-5; 7 bases agree with TRBD1. Losses at the gene ends were 3 bases for V and 1 base for J; bases not matched to a gene: 4. The V gene's germline CDR1 is SGHRS and CDR2 YFSETQ. The CDR3 has 15 amino acids. The CDR3 DNA is TGCGCCAGCAGCTCGGGGACAGACAGCAATCAGCCCCAGCATTTT. Translated, it gives CASSSGTDSNQPQHF.

The V call is TRBV15, the J call TRBJ1-5; D may be TRBD1 (6 bases). Germline V CDR1 and CDR2: LNHNV, YYDKDF (reference sequence). The CDR3 runs 14 residues. V dropped 5 bases and J dropped 7 bases, with 15 bases sitting between them. The CDR3 coding sequence is TGTGCCACCAGCGGTACAGGGTCTCGGCAGCCCCAGCATTTT. Translated, it gives CATSGTGSRQPQHF.